A selection of T cell receptor beta chains follows, all from one sample in a study of blood T cell repertoires in COVID-19. Only in-frame clones appear in the TCRdb table, and some are missing; sequencing was by immunoSEQ multiplex PCR. The top ten hold 15% to 20% of the sample, which has roughly 150,000 clones, 83% seen once. Sequencing was carried out using peripheral blood. The source of these receptors is a woman in her 70s who had recovered from COVID-19. The CDR3 runs from the conserved cysteine through the conserved F or W. Fields, in order: clone size, D gene, V gene, CDR3 length, CDR3 protein. A D gene is named only where the DNA matches it firmly. Part of the rows lack a size; the others show once, few, many or a class for expanded clones.

-,-,TRBV3-1/TRBV3-2,17,CASSQGVAPRSGTEAFF
many,-,TRBV5-6,16,CASSLYGGQDTGELFF
many,-,TRBV18,16,CASSPLPGRGGWEQYF
-,TRBD2,TRBV2,15,CATGPGLAGYNEQFF
-,TRBD1,TRBV5-5,17,CASSLGQGDPTNEKLFF
-,TRBD1,TRBV5-1,18,CASSLGPKGQGSPYEQYF
-,-,TRBV11-2,17,CASSSTSAGLLRAEAFF
-,-,TRBV7-8,15,CASSDDTYYQETQYF
-,-,TRBV6-6,11,CASSSAGTQYF
-,-,TRBV6-5,14,CASSYSLADYGYTF
-,TRBD1,TRBV11-2,15,CASSLGTGVDQPQHF
-,-,TRBV29-1,12,CSVLPDRRVAFF
-,-,TRBV7-9,12,CASSFPGTQQFF
-,TRBD2,TRBV7-3,14,CASSLRTSLNEQFF
-,TRBD1,TRBV30,15,CAWSYAGTGTKGYTF
-,-,TRBV28,15,CASSLLYTSGNTIYF
-,TRBD1,TRBV28,14,CASGDRGLVDTQYF
-,-,TRBV10-3,14,CAISESGSHNEQFF
once,-,TRBV12-1,15,CASSHRTDLNTEAFF
-,-,TRBV6-1,16,CASSDLAGYSGNTIYF